Shown below are 5 T cell receptor beta chains from a single sample sequenced in a study of chronic HIV infection and antiretroviral therapy. One entry per CDR3 protein results from TCRdb running MiXCR on the 5' RACE reads. The sample lists more than 30,000 distinct CDR3 sequences, 7.5% to 10% occurring once. Sequencing was done on a sample of peripheral blood. The receptors stem from an adult who had HIV and had not received antiretroviral therapy, or was an uninfected healthy control (not recorded which).

Remarks on this clonotype: A much larger clone lies one base from this, so it may be a read error. The V gene is TRBV2, the J gene TRBJ1-1, with D possibly TRBD1 on 6 matching bases. Germline loops: CDR1 SNHLY, CDR2 FYNNEI. The CDR3 has 13 amino acids. DNA of the CDR3: TGTGCCAGCAGTGGGGGGCCGAACACTGAAGCTTACTTT. This gives the protein CASSGGPNTEAYF.

This clonotype was picked up many times. V is TRBV25-1 and J is TRBJ2-2, with D hard to call. CDR3 size: 15 residues. Trimming pared 5 bases from V and 2 bases from J, leaving 12 bases between. CDR1 and CDR2 (germline): MGHDK, SYGVNS. CDR3 in DNA: TGTGCCAGCAGTCCCCGGTCCAGTAACACCGGGGAGCTGTTTTTT. The encoded protein is CASSPRSSNTGELFF.

In its sample, this clonotype was seen many times. This chain connects TRBV12-5 to TRBJ1-4; perhaps TRBD1 as D (5 bases). This CDR3 region has 16 residues. Germline loops: CDR1 LGHNT, CDR2 FRNRAP. V dropped 7 bases and J dropped 4 bases, with 19 bases sitting between them. CDR3 coding DNA: TGTGCTAGTGCCCTCCTCTCGGGACCGCGTAATGAAAAACTGTTTTTT. This sequence encodes CASALLSGPRNEKLFF.

This rearrangement joins TRBV7-8 to TRBJ1-5; D unclear. V was pared by 0 bases and J by 4 bases, with 10 bases between. Germline V gene lookup returns CDR1 SGHVS and CDR2 FQNEAQ. The CDR3 loop spans 15 amino acids. In DNA form, the CDR3 reads TGTGCCAGCAGCTTAGCCCGAGGGTGGAATCAGCCCCAGCATTTT. Amino acids: CASSLARGWNQPQHF.

The chain uses TRBV29-1 and TRBJ1-6; no clear D. There are 13 residues in the CDR3. V dropped 4 bases and J dropped 6 bases, with 10 bases sitting between them. CDR1 and CDR2 from the germline V gene are SQVTM and ANQGSEA. CDR3 sequence: CSVAIAVNSPLHF. The DNA for the CDR3 is TGCAGCGTTGCTATAGCGGTTAATTCACCCCTCCACTTT. Full variable domain (outside the CDR3, taken from reference TRBV29-1 and TRBJ1-6): SAVISQKPSRDICQRGTSLTIQCQVDSQVTMMFWYRQQPGQSLTLIATANQGSEATYESGFVIDKFPISRPNLTFSTLTVSNMSPEDSSIYLCSVAIAVNSPLHFGNGTRLTVT.